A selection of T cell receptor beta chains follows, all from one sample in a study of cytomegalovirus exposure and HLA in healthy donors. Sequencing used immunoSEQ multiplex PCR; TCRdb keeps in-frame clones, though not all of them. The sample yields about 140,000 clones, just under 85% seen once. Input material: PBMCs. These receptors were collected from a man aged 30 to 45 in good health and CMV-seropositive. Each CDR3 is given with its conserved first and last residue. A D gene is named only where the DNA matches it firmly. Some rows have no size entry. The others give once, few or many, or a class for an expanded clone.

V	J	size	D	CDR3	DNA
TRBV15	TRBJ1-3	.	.	CATSRDRIAGNTIYF	TGTGCCACCAGCAGAGATCGGATAGCCGGAAACACCATATATTTT
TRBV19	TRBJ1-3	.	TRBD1	CASSNQGAGNTIYF	TGTGCCAGTAGTAACCAGGGGGCAGGAAACACCATATATTTT
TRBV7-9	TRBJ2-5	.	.	CASSLYRSGQETQYF	TGTGCCAGCAGCTTATATCGGAGTGGCCAAGAGACCCAGTACTTC
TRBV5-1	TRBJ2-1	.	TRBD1	CASSLIGQGPNEQFF	TGCGCCAGCAGCTTGATTGGACAGGGCCCGAATGAGCAGTTCTTC
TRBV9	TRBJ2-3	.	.	CASSVITGSTDTQYF	TGTGCCAGCAGCGTAATCACGGGGAGCACAGATACGCAGTATTTT
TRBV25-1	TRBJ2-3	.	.	CASNAGTDTQYF	TGTGCCAGCAACGCGGGGACAGATACGCAGTATTTT
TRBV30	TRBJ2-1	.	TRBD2	CAFSRGGLYNEQFF	TGTGCCTTCTCCCGGGGAGGGCTATACAATGAGCAGTTCTTC
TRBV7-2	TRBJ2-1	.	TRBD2	CASSLRGAYNEQFF	TGTGCCAGCAGCCTCCGGGGGGCCTACAATGAGCAGTTCTTC
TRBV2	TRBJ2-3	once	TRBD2	CASSEPSLAGGLTDTQYF	TGTGCCAGCAGTGAACCCTCACTAGCGGGGGGGCTAACAGATACGCAGTATTTT
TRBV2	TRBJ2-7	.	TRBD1	CASSRDRGYEQYF	TGTGCCAGCAGTCGGGACAGGGGCTACGAGCAGTACTTC
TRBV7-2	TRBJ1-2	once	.	CASSPPGGGWYGYTF	TGTGCCAGCAGCCCCCCGGGGGGAGGATGGTATGGCTACACCTTC
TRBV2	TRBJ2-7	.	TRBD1	CASKLPGQGIFVSYEQYF	TGTGCCAGCAAGTTGCCGGGACAGGGAATTTTTGTAAGCTACGAGCAGTACTTC
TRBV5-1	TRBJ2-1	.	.	CASSLNTVSYNEQFF	TGCGCCAGCAGCTTGAACACCGTTTCCTACAATGAGCAGTTCTTC
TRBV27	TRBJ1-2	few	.	CASSQSTTAGYTF	TGTGCCAGCAGTCAATCTACGACAGCAGGCTACACCTTC
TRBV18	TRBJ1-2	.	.	CASSPVETAILYGYTF	TGTGCCAGCTCACCAGTGGAGACAGCGATTCTATATGGCTACACCTTC
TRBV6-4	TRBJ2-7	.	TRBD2	CASPPGRGRYEQYF	TGTGCCAGCCCCCCGGGGCGGGGGAGGTACGAGCAGTACTTC
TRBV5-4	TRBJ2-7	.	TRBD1	CASSKGQGAYEQYF	TGTGCCAGCAGCAAAGGACAGGGGGCCTACGAGCAGTACTTC
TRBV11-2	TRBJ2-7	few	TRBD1	CASSIGQGSHEQYF	TGTGCCAGCAGCATCGGACAGGGGTCCCACGAGCAGTACTTC
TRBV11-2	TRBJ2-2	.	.	CASSLGVASNTGELFF	TGTGCCAGCAGCTTAGGTGTAGCGTCGAACACCGGGGAGCTGTTTTTT
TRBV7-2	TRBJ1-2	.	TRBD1	CASSYRGLTGYGYTF	TGTGCCAGCAGTTACAGGGGGCTCACTGGGTATGGCTACACCTTC
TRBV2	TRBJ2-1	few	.	CASSPTQGNNEQFF	TGTGCCAGCAGTCCGACACAGGGAAACAATGAGCAGTTCTTC
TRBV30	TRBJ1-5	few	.	CAYSQGGQPQHF	TGTGCCTACTCACAGGGCGGTCAGCCCCAGCATTTT
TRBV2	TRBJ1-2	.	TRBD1	CASSQRDRGEDYTF	TGTGCCAGCAGTCAACGGGACAGGGGTGAAGACTACACCTTC
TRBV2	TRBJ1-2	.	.	CASSDDRENYGYTF	TGTGCCAGCAGTGATGATAGGGAGAACTATGGCTACACCTTC
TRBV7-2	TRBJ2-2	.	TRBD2	CASSLAGAGIGELFF	TGTGCCAGCAGCTTAGCGGGAGCGGGGATCGGGGAGCTGTTTTTT
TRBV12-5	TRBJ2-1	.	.	CASGPGIMWARSSYNEQFF	TGTGCTAGTGGCCCCGGGATCATGTGGGCCCGCAGCTCCTACAATGAGCAGTTCTTC
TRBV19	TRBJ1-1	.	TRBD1	CASSTGTGTLKNTEAFF	TGTGCCAGTAGTACCGGGACAGGGACATTGAAGAACACTGAAGCTTTCTTT
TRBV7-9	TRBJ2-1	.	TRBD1	CASSHQGVSSYNEQFF	TGTGCCAGCAGCCACCAGGGGGTTAGCTCCTACAATGAGCAGTTCTTC
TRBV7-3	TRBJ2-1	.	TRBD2	CASSLRLKFATSGDRSYNEQFF	TGTGCCAGCAGCTTACGCCTTAAGTTCGCGACTAGCGGGGACCGCTCCTACAATGAGCAGTTCTTC
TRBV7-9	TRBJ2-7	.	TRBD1	CASSEDRRNEQYF	TGTGCCAGCAGCGAGGACAGGCGAAACGAGCAGTACTTC
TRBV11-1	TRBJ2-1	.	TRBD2	CASSLRAKRGSNNEQFF	TGTGCCAGCAGCTTAAGGGCGAAGCGGGGTTCGAACAATGAGCAGTTCTTC
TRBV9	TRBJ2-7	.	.	CASSYGDGNEQYF	TGTGCCAGCAGCTACGGGGATGGGAACGAGCAGTACTTC
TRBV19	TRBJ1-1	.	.	CASSIGTATEAFF	TGTGCCAGTAGTATAGGGACAGCTACTGAAGCTTTCTTT
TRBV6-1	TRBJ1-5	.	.	CASSEGLDQPQHF	TGTGCCAGCAGTGAAGGGCTTGATCAGCCCCAGCATTTT
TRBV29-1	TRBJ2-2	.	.	CSVRWSGNTGELFF	TGCAGCGTTCGTTGGAGCGGGAACACCGGGGAGCTGTTTTTT
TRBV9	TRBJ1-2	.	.	CASSVGAPGDTSNYGYTF	TGTGCCAGCAGCGTAGGGGCCCCAGGGGACACATCTAACTATGGCTACACCTTC
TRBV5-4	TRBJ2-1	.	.	CASSLSGKALYNEQFF	TGTGCCAGCAGCTTATCGGGGAAGGCGCTTTACAATGAGCAGTTCTTC
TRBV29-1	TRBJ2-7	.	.	CSVEHTTSYEQYF	TGCAGCGTTGAGCACACCACAAGCTACGAGCAGTACTTC
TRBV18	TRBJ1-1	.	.	CASSPAGDPNTEAFF	TGTGCCAGCTCACCAGCCGGGGATCCGAACACTGAAGCTTTCTTT
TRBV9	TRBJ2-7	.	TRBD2	CASSWTSTEGEQYF	TGTGCCAGCAGCTGGACTAGCACTGAGGGCGAGCAGTACTTC
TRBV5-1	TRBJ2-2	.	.	CASSLAGEGNTGELFF	TGCGCCAGCAGCTTGGCGGGAGAGGGGAACACCGGGGAGCTGTTTTTT
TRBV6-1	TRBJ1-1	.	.	CASSAAMTGRGTEAFF	TGTGCCAGCAGTGCCGCTATGACAGGCCGGGGCACTGAAGCTTTCTTT
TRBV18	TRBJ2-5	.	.	CASSPVRGQETQYF	TGTGCCAGCTCACCCGTCCGAGGCCAAGAGACCCAGTACTTC
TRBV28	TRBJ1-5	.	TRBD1	CASSLQGVGNQPQHF	TGTGCCAGCAGTTTACAGGGGGTTGGCAATCAGCCCCAGCATTTT
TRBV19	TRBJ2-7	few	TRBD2	CASSILAGEVEQYF	TGTGCCAGTAGTATACTAGCGGGAGAGGTCGAGCAGTACTTC
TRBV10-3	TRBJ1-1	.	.	CAISGHEVSTEAFF	TGTGCCATCAGCGGACATGAGGTGAGCACTGAAGCTTTCTTT
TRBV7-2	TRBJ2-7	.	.	CASSPRLDYEQYF	TGTGCCAGCAGCCCGAGGCTAGACTACGAGCAGTACTTC
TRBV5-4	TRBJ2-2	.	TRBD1	CASSLDRGKSGELFF	TGTGCCAGCAGCTTGGACAGGGGTAAATCCGGGGAGCTGTTTTTT
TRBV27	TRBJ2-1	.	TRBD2	CASSLDTSGYNEQFF	TGTGCCAGCAGTTTAGACACTAGCGGGTACAATGAGCAGTTCTTC
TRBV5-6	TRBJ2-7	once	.	CASSLDPDSYEQYF	TGTGCCAGCAGCTTGGACCCAGATTCCTACGAGCAGTACTTC
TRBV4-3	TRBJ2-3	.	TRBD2	CASSPGTSGNGDTQYF	TGCGCCAGCAGCCCCGGGACTAGCGGGAATGGAGATACGCAGTATTTT
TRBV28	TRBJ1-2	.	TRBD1	CASNRPGQLNYGYTF	TGTGCCAGCAACCGCCCGGGACAGCTAAACTATGGCTACACCTTC
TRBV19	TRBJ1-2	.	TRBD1	CASEPGTGSGYTF	TGTGCCAGTGAACCCGGGACAGGGTCTGGCTACACCTTC
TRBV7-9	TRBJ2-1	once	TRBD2	CASSLSTGGTDNEQFF	TGTGCCAGCAGCTTATCTACGGGAGGGACCGACAATGAGCAGTTCTTC